Presented here are 9 T cell receptor beta chains from one specimen sequenced in a study of human thymus T cells. Sequencing was performed with immunoSEQ multiplex PCR; in TCRdb, only in-frame clones are kept and a portion is missing. The data contain approximately 40,000 clones, about 94% of them singletons. The sequencing input was blood. These receptors were collected from a boy under two years old with a congenital heart defect but otherwise immunologically healthy.

CDR3 DNA sequence: TGTGCCAGCAGGGACAGGGAGGATGAGCAGTTCTTC. Residues: CASRDREDEQFF. The V and J genes are TRBV13 and TRBJ2-1; the match to TRBD1 covers 8 bases. Germline V gene data show CDR1 as PRHDT and CDR2 as FYEKMQ (reference sequence). V was clipped by 6 bases and J by 8 bases; unmatched bases: 3. The CDR3 totals 12 residues.

The chain couples TRBV7-6 to TRBJ2-1; 8 nucleotides match TRBD2. Germline trimming cut 5 bases from V and 2 bases from J; bases unmatched to any gene: 5. The CDR3 covers 15 residues. Germline V gives CDR1 SGHVS, CDR2 FNYEAQ. CDR3: CASSPSGRPYNEQFF. CDR3 DNA sequence: TGTGCCAGCAGCCCTAGCGGGCGTCCCTACAATGAGCAGTTCTTC. Looking up the rest from reference TRBV7-6 and TRBJ2-1 gives the full variable domain: GAGVSQSPRYKVTKRGQDVALRCDPISGHVSLYWYRQALGQGPEFLTYFNYEAQQDKSGLPNDRFSAERPEGSISTLTIQRTEQRDSAMYRCASSPSGRPYNEQFFGPGTRLTVL.

V usage is TRBV10-3 and J usage is TRBJ1-2; 10 bases map to TRBD1. Germline V gives CDR1 ENHRY, CDR2 SYGVKD. The CDR3 runs to 13 residues. V trimming: 6 bases; J trimming: 8 bases; junction bases outside the gene matches: 6. Written as DNA, the CDR3 is TGTGCCATCAGAGGGGACAGGGGCGCGGGCTACACCTTC. It specifies CAIRGDRGAGYTF.

The V call is TRBV7-2, the J call TRBJ1-6; 7 bases are shared with TRBD1. Germline values: CDR1 SGHTA, CDR2 FQGNSA. This CDR3 is 14 amino acids long. J gave up 4 bases and V 5 bases, and 2 bases lay outside the gene matches. The CDR3 protein is CASSRGQYNSPLHF. Here the CDR3 DNA reads TGTGCCAGCAGCAGGGGACAGTATAATTCACCCCTCCACTTT.

This sequence joins TRBV5-1 and TRBJ1-3; no clear D. Looked up from germline, CDR1 is SGHRS and CDR2 is YFSETQ. V lost 0 bases and J lost 3, with 4 bases in between. This CDR3 region has 13 residues. CDR3 amino acids: CASSLGSGNTIYF. The CDR3, as DNA: TGCGCCAGCAGCTTGGGAAGTGGAAACACCATATATTTT. Full variable domain (rest looked up from reference TRBV5-1 and TRBJ1-3): KAGVTQTPRYLIKTRGQQVTLSCSPISGHRSVSWYQQTPGQGLQFLFEYFSETQRNKGNFPGRFSGRQFSNSRSEMNVSTLELGDSALYLCASSLGSGNTIYFGEGSWLTVV.

The chain employs TRBV9 and TRBJ1-1; TRBD1 might be the D (6 bases). The CDR3 runs to 13 residues. The ends were cut back, 3 bases at V and 5 bases at J, with 11 bases in the middle. Germline V gene lookup returns CDR1 SGDLS and CDR2 YYNGEE. CDR3 nucleotides: TGTGCCAGCAGCGCAACAGGGAAGACTGAAGCTTTCTTT. Encoded protein: CASSATGKTEAFF. Using reference TRBV9 and TRBJ1-1 for the parts outside the CDR3, the full variable domain is DSGVTQTPKHLITATGQRVTLRCSPRSGDLSVYWYQQSLDQGLQFLIQYYNGEERAKGNILERFSAQQFPDLHSELNLSSLELGDSALYFCASSATGKTEAFFGQGTRLTVV.

The rearrangement uses TRBV11-1 and TRBJ2-1, with 8 bases aligning to TRBD1. J was trimmed by 8 bases and V by 2 bases; bases with no gene match: 5. The CDR3 consists of 14 residues. Per the germline V gene, CDR1 is SGHAT and CDR2 is FQDESV (reference sequence). The CDR3 is CASSLQGARDEQFF. DNA for the CDR3: TGTGCCAGCAGCTTACAGGGGGCGCGGGATGAGCAGTTCTTC. Drawing the rest from reference TRBV11-1 and TRBJ2-1, the complete variable domain is EAEVAQSPRYKITEKSQAVAFWCDPISGHATLYWYRQILGQGPELLVQFQDESVVDDSQLPKDRFSAERLKGVDSTLKIQPAELGDSAMYLCASSLQGARDEQFFGPGTRLTVL.

The gene calls are TRBV6-5 and TRBJ2-7; TRBD1 matches 7 bases. Germline V gene lookup returns CDR1 MNHEY and CDR2 SVGAGI. The CDR3 totals 14 residues. After removal of 5 bases from V and 2 bases from J, the junction contained 6 bases not matched to a gene. The CDR3, as DNA: TGTGCCAGCAGTCAATCCGGGACAGCCTACGAGCAGTACTTC. Translation gives CASSQSGTAYEQYF.

This chain joins TRBV9 and TRBJ1-2; D uncertain. Germline CDR1 is SGDLS and CDR2 is YYNGEE. The germline V and J ends were trimmed by 0 bases and 9 bases, with 6 bases remaining between them. The length of the CDR3 is 11 residues. The CDR3 is CASSVGDRYTF. DNA for the CDR3: TGTGCCAGCAGCGTAGGCGACCGCTACACCTTC. Looking up the rest from reference TRBV9 and TRBJ1-2 gives the full variable domain: DSGVTQTPKHLITATGQRVTLRCSPRSGDLSVYWYQQSLDQGLQFLIQYYNGEERAKGNILERFSAQQFPDLHSELNLSSLELGDSALYFCASSVGDRYTFGSGTRLTVV.